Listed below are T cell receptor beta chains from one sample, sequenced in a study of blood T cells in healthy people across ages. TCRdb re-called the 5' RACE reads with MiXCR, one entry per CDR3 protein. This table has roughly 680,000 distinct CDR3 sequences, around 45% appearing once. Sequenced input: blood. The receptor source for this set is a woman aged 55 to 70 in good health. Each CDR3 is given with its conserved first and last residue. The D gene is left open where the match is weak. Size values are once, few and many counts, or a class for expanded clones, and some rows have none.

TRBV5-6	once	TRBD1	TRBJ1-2	TGTGCCAGCAGCTTCTTCCCCGGGACAGGGGGAGCAGGCTACACCTTC	CASSFFPGTGGAGYTF
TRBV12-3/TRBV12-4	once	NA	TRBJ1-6	TGTGCCAGCAGTAACGACGGTCCTCTGGGTTCACCCCTCCACTTT	CASSNDGPLGSPLHF
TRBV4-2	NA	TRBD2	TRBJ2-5	TGTGCCAGCAGCGAGACTAGCGGGGGGCAAGAGACCCAGTACTTC	CASSETSGGQETQYF
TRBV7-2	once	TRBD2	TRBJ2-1	TGTGCCAGCAGCTATTCTAGCGGGAGTTTCAATGAGCAGTTCTTC	CASSYSSGSFNEQFF
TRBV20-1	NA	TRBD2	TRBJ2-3	TGCAGTGCTACCCGGGCTAGCGGGGGGACAGATACGCAGTATTTT	CSATRASGGTDTQYF
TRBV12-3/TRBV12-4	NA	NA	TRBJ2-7	TGTGCCAGCAGTGGCCCGGACAGCCCCTACGAGCAGTACTTC	CASSGPDSPYEQYF
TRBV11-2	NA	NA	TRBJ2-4	TGTGCCAGCAGCTGGGGGGGGCTTAAAGTTTTTCAGTACTTC	CASSWGGLKVFQYF
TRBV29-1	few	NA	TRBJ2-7	TGCAGCGTTGAAGACAGCGGCTACGAGCAGTACTTC	CSVEDSGYEQYF
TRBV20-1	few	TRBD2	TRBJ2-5	TGCAGTGCTCAACTAGCGGGAGCCGTGGGAGAGACCCAGTACTTC	CSAQLAGAVGETQYF
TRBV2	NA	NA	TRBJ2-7	TGTGCCAGCAACACAGGGCAGTCAGGGGAGCAGTACTTC	CASNTGQSGEQYF
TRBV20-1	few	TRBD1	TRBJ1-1	TGCAGTGCACCTCAGGGGGCGAGGCTGAACACTGAAGCTTTCTTT	CSAPQGARLNTEAFF
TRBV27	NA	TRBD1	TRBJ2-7	TGTGCCAGCAGCCCAATACAGGGGGGCGGCCCCTACGAGCAGTACTTC	CASSPIQGGGPYEQYF
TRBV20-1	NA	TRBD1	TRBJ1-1	TGCAGTGCCGGAGAGGGGGCGAATCTCCCTGAAGCTTTCTTT	CSAGEGANLPEAFF
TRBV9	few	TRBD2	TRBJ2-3	TGTGCCAGCACCGATCTAGCGGGTGGGGATACGCAGTATTTT	CASTDLAGGDTQYF
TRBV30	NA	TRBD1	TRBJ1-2	TGTGCCTTTAGCAGGGGGGAGTATGGCTACACCTTC	CAFSRGEYGYTF
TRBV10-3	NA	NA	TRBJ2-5	TGTGCCATCAGTGGACGAGCGAGCCAAGAGACCCAGTACTTC	CAISGRASQETQYF
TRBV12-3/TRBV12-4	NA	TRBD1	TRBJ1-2	TGTGCCAGCAGCCAATTAGGGGACAGCCACTATGGCTACACCTTC	CASSQLGDSHYGYTF
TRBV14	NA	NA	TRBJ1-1	TGTGCCAGCAGCCAAGCTCGTGGACTTGGGGCTTTCTTT	CASSQARGLGAFF
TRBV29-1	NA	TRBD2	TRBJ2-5	TGCAGCGTTATGCCTAGCGGGAGGAATGAGCAGTACTTC	CSVMPSGRNEQYF
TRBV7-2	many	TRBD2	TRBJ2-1	TGTGCCAGCAGTCTTCTAGCGGGAGTCTACAATGAGCAGTTCTTC	CASSLLAGVYNEQFF
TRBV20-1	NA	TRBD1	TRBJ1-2	TGCAGTGCTAGAGGCCAAGGGGGGGGACAGGGGAGCAATGGCTACACCTTC	CSARGQGGGQGSNGYTF